This T cell receptor (beta chain) derives from a study of cytomegalovirus exposure and HLA in healthy donors. Across the whole study: A previous analysis identified around 120 million unique TCR beta sequences derived from roughly 190 million T cells.

As to this clone: Antigen: not known.

The study ran its PCR with 60 Vbeta and 13 Jbeta primers. Assay used: immunoSEQ multiplex PCR; TCRdb lists only in-frame clones, some missing. The table has about 210,000 clones, about 84% seen once. Germline CDR1 LNHDA, CDR2 SQIVND (reference sequence). The CDR3 has 17 residues. V was clipped by 7 bases and J by 2 bases; unmatched bases: 12. Study-level findings and limits: Previous analysis showed most TCR beta V segments were productive about 87% or about 30% of the time.

This clonotype was sampled from a young woman in good health and CMV-seropositive. The chain uses TRBV19 and TRBJ2-3; 10 bases agree with TRBD1. Sequences were obtained from PBMCs. For the CDR3, the DNA is TGTGCCAGTACCATCGGTATAGGGACAGGGGCCACAGATACGCAGTATTTT. Translating it yields CASTIGIGTGATDTQYF.